Here is one T cell receptor (beta chain) with its context. This entry comes from a study of blood T cell repertoires in COVID-19. Study as a whole: Donors in the United States, Italy and Spain gave samples during acute or convalescent COVID-19. Nucleic acid was either cDNA or gDNA, and it came from T cells, B-cell-depleted T cells, or PBMCs.

The V end was cut by 0 bases, the J end by 0 bases, with 7 bases between. The CDR3 sequence is 15 residues long. Germline V gene sequence: CDR1 SGHRS, CDR2 YFSETQ. Per the study methods: Quantification of nucleated cells was approximated via reference gene primer amplification. Clones were read by immunoSEQ multiplex PCR, and TCRdb kept only the in-frame ones, dropping some. For V, J and clone size, that table is used; D and trimming come from the DNA. The sample includes some 140,000 clones, about 85% of them seen just once. Material: peripheral blood. V and J are TRBV5-1 and TRBJ1-3; D gene ambiguous. This clonotype was sampled from a human donor in a cohort sampled during active COVID-19. The CDR3 here is CASSLDGISGNTIYF. The DNA for the CDR3 is TGCGCCAGCAGCTTGGACGGGATCTCTGGAAACACCATATATTTT.